Presented here are 10 T cell receptor beta chains from one specimen sequenced in a study of blood T cells in healthy people across ages. Together with a sample-barcoded 5' primer, a J-beta primer mix was included in a second PCR lasting roughly 6 to 12 cycles. TCRdb used MiXCR to reprocess the 5' RACE reads, holding one entry per CDR3 protein. The table lists about 840,000 distinct CDR3 sequences, under 35% of them singletons. The same specimen was also included in a second study, on T cells of mothers and their children.

The sequenced sample was blood. Receptors originate from a middle-aged woman in good health.

This clonotype showed up just a few times. V and J are TRBV12-3 or TRBV12-4 and TRBJ2-3, with TRBD2 as a possible D gene (7 bases). This CDR3 contains 12 residues. The ends were cut back, 9 bases at V and 11 bases at J, with 18 bases in the middle. The CDR3 protein is CASNRGAEVQYF. As DNA, the CDR3 is TGTGCCAGTAACCGGGGGGCAGAGGTGCAGTATTTT.

This clonotype was counted ten times or more. The chain's CDR3 is CASSLSTTNEQFF. CDR3 nucleotide sequence: TGTGCCAGCAGCCTTTCGACTACCAATGAGCAGTTCTTC. The genes are TRBV7-3 and TRBJ2-1, with D perhaps TRBD2 (5 bases). The germline V and J ends were trimmed by 5 bases and 6 bases, with 11 bases remaining between them. Germline values: CDR1 SGHTA, CDR2 FQGTGA. This CDR3 has 13 amino acids.

The CDR3: CASSQNPSEEKLFF. The CDR3 nucleotides are TGTGCCAGCAGCCAAAACCCGTCGGAAGAAAAACTGTTTTTT. The chain couples TRBV14 to TRBJ1-4, with D hard to call. The length of the CDR3 is 14 residues. The germline V gene encodes CDR1 SGHDN and CDR2 FVKESK. The V end lost 2 bases, the J end lost 8 bases, and 12 bases lay between the germline ends.

The rearrangement joins TRBV4-3 to TRBJ2-3; TRBD1 aligns across 9 bases. The CDR3 has 18 residues. Unmatched junction bases numbered 7, after V lost 0 bases and J lost 0 bases. CDR1 and CDR2 (germline): LGHNA, YSLEER. The CDR3: CASSQDEGQGSSTDTQYF. The CDR3 nucleotides read TGCGCCAGCAGCCAAGATGAGGGACAGGGCTCTAGCACAGATACGCAGTATTTT.

This chain links TRBV6-2 or TRBV6-3 with TRBJ2-7; 11 bases map to TRBD1. V trimming: 8 bases; J trimming: 3 bases; junction bases outside the gene matches: 6. In germline, CDR1 is MNHEY, CDR2 SVGEGT. CDR3 length: 14 amino acids. The CDR3 sequence is CASGWTGGVYEQYF. The CDR3 DNA follows: TGTGCCAGCGGTTGGACAGGGGGCGTCTACGAGCAGTACTTC.

This chain links TRBV12-3 or TRBV12-4 with TRBJ2-1; D perhaps matches TRBD1 (5 bases). The DNA end is more similar to TRBJ2-7, so the J call may be wrong. The CDR3 has 15 amino acids. CDR3 in amino acids: CASSWGPFSYNEQYF. The CDR3 region has the DNA TGTGCCAGCAGTTGGGGCCCATTCTCCTACAATGAGCAGTACTTC.

Points on this clonotype: A read error may account for a junction end that differs from germline. The gene calls are TRBV7-2 and TRBJ2-1; TRBD2 matches at 8 bases. The germline gives CDR1 SGHTA, CDR2 FQGNSA. The CDR3 is 17 residues long. CDR3 loop: CASSTGGGYSSYNEQFF. The CDR3 bases are TGTGCCAGCAGCACCGGGGGGGGTTACAGCTCCTACAATGAGCAATTCTTC.

The chain joins TRBV7-2 to TRBJ1-2, with a weak D call TRBD1 (6 bases). Trimming removed 5 bases from V and 4 bases from J, with 11 bases in between. Germline V gene data show CDR1 as SGHTA and CDR2 as FQGNSA. This CDR3 has 13 residues. The CDR3 region is CASSAQGTYGYTF. CDR3 bases: TGTGCCAGCAGCGCTCAGGGGACCTATGGCTACACCTTC.

This clonotype came up a few times. V is TRBV11-2 and J is TRBJ2-7; D is uncertain. Germline assignment: CDR1 SGHAT and CDR2 FQNNGV. The CDR3 length is 16 residues. Trimming removed 0 bases at V and 6 bases at J, with 18 bases between. Written as DNA, the CDR3 is TGTGCCAGCAGCTTAGATCGAAGGCAGGTGGCCCTCGAGCAGTACTTC. Encoded protein: CASSLDRRQVALEQYF.

This clonotype was picked up many times. The CDR3 DNA follows: TGTGCCAGCAGTGACTCGATACGAGGGAGGAATGAGCAGTTCTTC. As protein: CASSDSIRGRNEQFF. This rearrangement joins TRBV6-4 to TRBJ2-1; the D gene is possibly TRBD2 (6 bases). The germline V gene has CDR1 MRHNA and CDR2 SNTAGT. The CDR3 covers 15 residues. The V end lost 0 bases, the J end lost 7 bases, and 13 bases lay between the germline ends.